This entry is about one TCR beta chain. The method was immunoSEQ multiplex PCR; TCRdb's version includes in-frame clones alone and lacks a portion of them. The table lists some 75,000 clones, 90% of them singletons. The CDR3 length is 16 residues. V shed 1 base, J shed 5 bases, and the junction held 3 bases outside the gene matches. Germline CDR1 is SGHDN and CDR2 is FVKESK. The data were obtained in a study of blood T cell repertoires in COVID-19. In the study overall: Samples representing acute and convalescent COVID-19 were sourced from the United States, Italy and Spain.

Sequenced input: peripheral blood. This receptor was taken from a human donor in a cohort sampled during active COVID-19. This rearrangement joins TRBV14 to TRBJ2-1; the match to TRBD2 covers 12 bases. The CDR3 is CASSQARLAGDNEQFF. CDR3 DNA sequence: TGTGCCAGCAGCCAAGCCCGACTAGCGGGGGACAATGAGCAGTTCTTC.